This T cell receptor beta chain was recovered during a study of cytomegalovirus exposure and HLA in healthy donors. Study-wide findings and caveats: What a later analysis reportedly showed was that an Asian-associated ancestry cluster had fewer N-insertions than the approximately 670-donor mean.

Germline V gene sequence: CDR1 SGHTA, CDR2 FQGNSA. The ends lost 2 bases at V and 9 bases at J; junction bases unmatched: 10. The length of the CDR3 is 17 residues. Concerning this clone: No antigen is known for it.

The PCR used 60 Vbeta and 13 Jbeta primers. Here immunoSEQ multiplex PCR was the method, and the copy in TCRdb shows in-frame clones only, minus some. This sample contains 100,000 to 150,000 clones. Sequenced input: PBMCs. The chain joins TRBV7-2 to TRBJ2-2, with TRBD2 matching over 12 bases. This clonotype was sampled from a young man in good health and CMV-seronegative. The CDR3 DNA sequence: TGTGCCAGCAGCTTAAGTCTAGCGGGAGGGACGCCCCGGGAGCTGTTTTTT. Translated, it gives CASSLSLAGGTPRELFF.